This T cell receptor beta chain was obtained from a study of radiation and T cells in renal cell carcinoma. At the level of the study: Nephrectomy followed 15 Gy stereotactic body radiation by 4 weeks. Study results and caveats: Pretreatment tumor biopsies were lacking, so baseline clonotypes are unknown.

The repertoire was sequenced with immunoSEQ multiplex PCR; TCRdb's copy has only in-frame clones and lacks some. Among 95,000 to 150,000 clones listed, roughly four fifths were seen once. With respect to this clone: Its antigen is unidentified.

The germline CDR1 and CDR2 sequences are SNHLY and FYNNEI. Between the trimmed V and J ends, which lost 8 bases and 4 bases, there was a span of 5 bases. The CDR3 runs to 11 residues. Described time point: blood 2 weeks post-SBRT. The sample's treatment: 15 Gy SBRT to primary tumor, nephrectomy 4 weeks later. This renal cell carcinoma was of the clear cell type. This specimen was blood, taken from a patient whose treatment included radiotherapy and nephrectomy. The receptor's source is a man aged 50 to 59 with renal cell carcinoma. The chain couples TRBV2 to TRBJ2-2; either TRBD1 or TRBD2 may supply D (5 bases each). CDR3 sequence reads: CASGGTGELFF. The CDR3 DNA reads TGTGCCAGCGGGGGCACCGGGGAGCTGTTTTTT.